The subject of this entry is one T cell receptor (beta chain). What it binds is unknown. The data stem from a study of cytomegalovirus exposure and HLA in healthy donors. Study-wide background: The same platform as the 500 to 700 first-cohort repertoires was used for the 120 validation repertoires, a later analysis reported. Findings of the study overall: Researchers reported that a few CMV-associated chains were confirmed in vitro as CMV antigen-specific. Altogether, 150 to 200 TCR beta chains were recorded as cytomegalovirus-associated. According to a subsequent analysis, TCR clusters identified in the first cohort showed a tendency to co-occur across the approximately 130 validation repertoires.

The method was immunoSEQ multiplex PCR; TCRdb's version includes in-frame clones alone and lacks a portion of them. This repertoire shows 150,000 to 200,000 clones, approximately 96% found once; its top ten account for around 0.9%. Trimming took off 1 base at V and 0 bases at J, with 9 bases between the two ends. Germline CDR1 is LNHDA and CDR2 is SQIVND (reference sequence). This CDR3 contains 15 residues. The receptor was isolated from a woman younger than 30 in good health and CMV-seronegative. This sequence joins TRBV19 and TRBJ2-5; possible D gene TRBD1, 5 bases. What was sequenced was PBMCs. Written as DNA, the CDR3 is TGTGCCAGTAGTATAGGCGCAGGGTACCAAGAGACCCAGTACTTC. As protein: CASSIGAGYQETQYF.